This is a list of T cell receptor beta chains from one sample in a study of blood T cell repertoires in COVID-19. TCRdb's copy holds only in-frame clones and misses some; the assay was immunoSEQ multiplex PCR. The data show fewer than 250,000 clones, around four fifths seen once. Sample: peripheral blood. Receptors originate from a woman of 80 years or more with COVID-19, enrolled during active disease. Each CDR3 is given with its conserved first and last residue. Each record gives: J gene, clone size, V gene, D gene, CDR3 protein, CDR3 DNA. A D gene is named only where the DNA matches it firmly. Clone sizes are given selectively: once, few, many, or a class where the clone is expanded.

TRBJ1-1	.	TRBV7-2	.	CASSLETGLTEAFF	TGTGCCAGCAGCTTAGAGACGGGACTCACTGAAGCTTTCTTT
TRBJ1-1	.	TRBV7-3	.	CASSRPGHTEAFF	TGTGCCAGCAGCCGGCCAGGGCACACTGAAGCTTTCTTT
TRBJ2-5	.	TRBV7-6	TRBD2	CASSLRLAGSSVETQYF	TGTGCCAGCAGCTTAAGACTAGCGGGGAGTAGCGTGGAGACCCAGTACTTC
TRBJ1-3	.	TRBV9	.	CASSVESVSGNTIYF	TGTGCCAGCAGCGTAGAGTCAGTCTCTGGAAACACCATATATTTT
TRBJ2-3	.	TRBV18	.	CASSPQGISTDTQYF	TGTGCCAGCTCACCACAGGGGATAAGCACAGATACGCAGTATTTT
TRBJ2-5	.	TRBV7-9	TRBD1	CASSDTGTGETQYF	TGTGCCAGCAGCGATACCGGGACAGGGGAGACCCAGTACTTC
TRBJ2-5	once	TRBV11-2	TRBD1	CASSLGRGRAIGETQYF	TGTGCCAGCAGCTTAGGTAGGGGGCGTGCGATAGGAGAGACCCAGTACTTC
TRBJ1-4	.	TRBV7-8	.	CASSSPSGEREKLFF	TGTGCCAGCAGCTCCCCTTCAGGGGAACGAGAAAAACTGTTTTTT
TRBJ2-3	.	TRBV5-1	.	CASKVYGGDSTDTQYF	TGCGCCAGCAAGGTGTATGGCGGCGATAGCACAGATACGCAGTATTTT
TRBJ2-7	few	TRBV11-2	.	CASSLSAYEQYF	TGTGCCAGCAGCTTATCAGCCTACGAGCAGTACTTC
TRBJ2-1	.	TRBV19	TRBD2	CASSTSGGTYNEQFF	TGTGCCAGTTCCACTAGCGGGGGTACCTACAATGAGCAGTTCTTC
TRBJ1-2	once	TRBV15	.	CATSNLGRGSNYGYTF	TGTGCCACCAGCAACCTCGGGAGAGGGAGTAACTATGGCTACACCTTC
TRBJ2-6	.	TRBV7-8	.	CASSLAGVLNSGANVLTF	TGTGCCAGCAGCTTAGCCGGTGTTCTCAATTCTGGGGCCAACGTCCTGACTTTC
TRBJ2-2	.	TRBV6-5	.	CASSRAGELFF	TGTGCCAGCAGTCGGGCCGGGGAGCTGTTTTTT
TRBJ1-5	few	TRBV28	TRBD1	CASSADRNQPQHF	TGTGCCAGCAGTGCGGACAGGAATCAGCCCCAGCATTTT
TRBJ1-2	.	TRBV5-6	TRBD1	CASSLASTGGRYGYTF	TGTGCCAGCAGCTTGGCATCGACAGGGGGCAGGTATGGCTACACCTTC
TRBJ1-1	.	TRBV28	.	CASSLRNTEAFF	TGTGCCAGCAGCCTTAGGAACACTGAAGCTTTCTTT
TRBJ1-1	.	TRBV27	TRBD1	CASSPRQGAGVMEAFF	TGTGCCAGCAGTCCCCGACAGGGGGCAGGTGTTATGGAAGCTTTCTTT
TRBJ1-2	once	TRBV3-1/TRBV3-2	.	CASSQARGVGGYTF	TGTGCCAGCAGCCAAGCCCGGGGAGTAGGTGGCTACACCTTC
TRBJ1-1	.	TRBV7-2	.	CASSLMATGGTEAFF	TGTGCCAGCAGCTTAATGGCCACCGGAGGCACTGAAGCTTTCTTT
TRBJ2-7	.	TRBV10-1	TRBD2	CASSSLAGGEEQYF	TGCGCCAGCAGTTCACTAGCGGGGGGTGAAGAGCAGTACTTC
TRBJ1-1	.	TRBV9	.	CASSVAMASTEAFF	TGTGCCAGCAGCGTAGCCATGGCTTCCACTGAAGCTTTCTTT
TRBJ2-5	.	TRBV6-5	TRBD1	CASSRDRQETQYF	TGTGCCAGCAGTCGGGACAGACAAGAGACCCAGTACTTC
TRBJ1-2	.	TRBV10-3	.	CATGEGYGYTF	TGTGCCACAGGGGAAGGCTATGGCTACACCTTC
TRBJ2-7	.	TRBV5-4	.	CASSSGGGGREQYF	TGTGCCAGCAGCTCCGGGGGAGGGGGACGGGAGCAGTACTTC
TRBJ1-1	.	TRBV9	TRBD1	CASSAGTGAHTEAFF	TGTGCCAGCAGTGCCGGGACAGGGGCACACACTGAAGCTTTCTTT
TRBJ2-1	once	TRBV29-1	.	CSVGQAATYNEQFF	TGCAGCGTTGGCCAAGCGGCCACCTACAATGAGCAGTTCTTC
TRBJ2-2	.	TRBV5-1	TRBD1	CASSARGQGNTGELFF	TGCGCCAGCAGCGCAAGAGGACAGGGAAACACCGGGGAGCTGTTTTTT
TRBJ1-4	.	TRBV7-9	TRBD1	CASSLGQGQGEKLFF	TGTGCCAGCAGCCTTGGACAGGGCCAAGGGGAAAAACTGTTTTTT
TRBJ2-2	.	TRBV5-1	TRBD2	CASSLTSSGVTGELFF	TGCGCCAGCAGCTTGACCTCTAGCGGGGTGACCGGGGAGCTGTTTTTT
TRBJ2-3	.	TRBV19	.	CASSTPGRDTQYF	TGTGCCAGTAGTACCCCAGGGAGGGATACGCAGTATTTT
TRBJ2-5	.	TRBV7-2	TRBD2	CASSLETSRGETQYF	TGTGCCAGCAGCTTAGAGACTAGCAGAGGAGAGACCCAGTACTTC
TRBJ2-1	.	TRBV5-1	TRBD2	CASSLSLAGGQNEQFF	TGCGCCAGCAGCTTGTCCCTAGCGGGGGGGCAAAATGAGCAGTTCTTC
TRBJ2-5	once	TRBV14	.	CASSRPRVGSVETQYF	TGTGCCAGCAGCCGCCCTCGCGTTGGTAGCGTGGAGACCCAGTACTTC
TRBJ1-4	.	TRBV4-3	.	CASSQDWLANEKLFF	TGCGCCAGCAGCCAAGATTGGCTAGCTAATGAAAAACTGTTTTTT
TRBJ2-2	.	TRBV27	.	CASSPSQNRASNTGELFF	TGTGCCAGCAGTCCTTCCCAAAACAGGGCCAGTAACACCGGGGAGCTGTTTTTT
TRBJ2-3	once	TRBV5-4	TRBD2	CASSSTRLAGGASDTQYF	TGTGCCAGCAGCTCCACGAGACTAGCGGGGGGGGCCTCAGATACGCAGTATTTT
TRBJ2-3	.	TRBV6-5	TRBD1	CASPDRGTDTQYF	TGTGCCAGCCCGGACAGGGGCACAGATACGCAGTATTTT
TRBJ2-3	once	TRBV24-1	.	CATSDNEKGPGDTQYF	TGTGCCACCAGTGATAACGAAAAGGGGCCGGGAGATACGCAGTATTTT
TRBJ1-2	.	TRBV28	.	CASIPSGGAGYGYTF	TGTGCCAGCATCCCTAGTGGGGGGGCGGGCTATGGCTACACCTTC
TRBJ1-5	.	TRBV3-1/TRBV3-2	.	CASSQDNGDSPQHF	TGTGCCAGCAGCCAAGATAACGGGGATTCGCCCCAGCATTTT
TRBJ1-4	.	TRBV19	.	CASSAGGLGEKLFF	TGTGCCAGTAGTGCCGGGGGATTGGGGGAAAAACTGTTTTTT
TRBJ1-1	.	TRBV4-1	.	CASSQDLAGRETEAFF	TGCGCCAGCAGCCAAGATTTGGCAGGGAGGGAGACTGAAGCTTTCTTT
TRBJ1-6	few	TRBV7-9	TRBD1	CASSIRDRGRSPLHF	TGTGCCAGCAGCATCCGGGACAGGGGGCGATCACCCCTCCACTTT
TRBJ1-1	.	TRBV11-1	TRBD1	CASGPQGTVKTEAFF	TGTGCCAGCGGGCCGCAGGGGACAGTGAAGACTGAAGCTTTCTTT
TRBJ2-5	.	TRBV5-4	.	CASSLGSGQETQYF	TGTGCCAGCAGCTTGGGGAGCGGTCAAGAGACCCAGTACTTC
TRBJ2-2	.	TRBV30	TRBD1	CAWGTGGEVELFF	TGTGCCTGGGGGACAGGGGGCGAAGTGGAGCTGTTTTTT
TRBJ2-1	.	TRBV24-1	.	CATSAFEPGSYNEQFF	TGTGCCACCAGTGCCTTCGAGCCGGGCTCCTACAATGAGCAGTTCTTC
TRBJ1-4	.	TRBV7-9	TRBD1	CASRPGTGQTATNEKLFF	TGTGCCAGCAGGCCCGGGACAGGGCAAACTGCAACTAATGAAAAACTGTTTTTT
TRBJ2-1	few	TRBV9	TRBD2	CASSVAGLESYNEQFF	TGTGCCAGCAGCGTAGCCGGACTAGAGTCCTACAATGAGCAGTTCTTC
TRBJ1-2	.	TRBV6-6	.	CASIQGGGDYGYTF	TGTGCCAGCATCCAAGGGGGAGGGGACTATGGCTACACCTTC
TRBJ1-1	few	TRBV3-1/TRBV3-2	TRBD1	CASSPRDREGTEAFF	TGTGCCAGCAGCCCCAGGGACAGGGAAGGCACTGAAGCTTTCTTT
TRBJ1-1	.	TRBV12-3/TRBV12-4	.	CASSFTGNTEAFF	TGTGCCAGCAGTTTTACCGGGAACACTGAAGCTTTCTTT
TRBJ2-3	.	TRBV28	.	CASSLWQLPDTQYF	TGTGCCAGCAGTTTATGGCAGTTACCAGATACGCAGTATTTT
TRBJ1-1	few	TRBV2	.	CASNQQGPTEAFF	TGTGCCAGCAACCAACAGGGACCCACTGAAGCTTTCTTT
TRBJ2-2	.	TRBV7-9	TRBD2	CASSSPWSGGRNTGELFF	TGTGCCAGCAGCTCCCCCTGGAGCGGGGGGCGGAACACCGGGGAGCTGTTTTTT